The rows below give T cell receptor beta chains drawn from one sample of a study of spatial heterogeneity in lung cancer. TCRdb processed the 5' RACE reads anew with MiXCR; each CDR3 protein has one entry. Altogether approximately 49,000 distinct CDR3 sequences are present, roughly 5.7% being singletons, with the ten largest covering around 10%. The specimen was PBMCs, collected at surgery. The receptors here all came from a male donor with early-stage non-small cell lung cancer. CDR3s include the opening cysteine and the closing phenylalanine or tryptophan. The D gene is left open where the match is weak. Clone size, where shown, is once, few, many, or a class for clones that have expanded.

>TRBV20-1|many|TRBJ2-5|TRBD2|15
TGCAGTGCTACCCCGGCTAGCGGGTTCCAAGAGACCCAGTACTTC
CSATPASGFQETQYF
>TRBV20-1|many|TRBJ1-3|TRBD1|16
TGCAGTGCCAGTACCCCTAACAGGGGGCCGGGAAACACCATATATTTT
CSASTPNRGPGNTIYF
>TRBV6-5|-|TRBJ2-1|TRBD2|13
TGTGCCAGCAGTTGGACTAGCGGGATGGTTCAGTTCTTC
CASSWTSGMVQFF
>TRBV10-3|many|TRBJ2-7|-|14
TGTGCCATCAGTGGGAACGGGGGACGCTACGAGCAGTACTTC
CAISGNGGRYEQYF
>TRBV6-6|many|TRBJ1-1|-|13
TGTGCCAGCACCGACAGCGGGCTGACTGAAGCTTTCTTT
CASTDSGLTEAFF
>TRBV4-1|many|TRBJ2-7|-|15
TGCGCCAGCAGCCAAGATCCCTCGGGCGTGTACGAGCAGTACTTC
CASSQDPSGVYEQYF
>TRBV5-4|many|TRBJ1-6|TRBD1|13
TGTGCCAGCAGCCCCAGGGGGGATTCACCCCTCCACTTT
CASSPRGDSPLHF
>TRBV5-1|many|TRBJ2-2|-|13
TGCGCCAGCAGCCCCCCCGATAGCGGGGAGCTGTTTTTT
CASSPPDSGELFF
>TRBV9|many|TRBJ2-5|-|16
TGTGCCAGCAGCGTTTGGCCAGGCTCCGCGGGGGAGACCCAGTACTTC
CASSVWPGSAGETQYF
>TRBV29-1|many|TRBJ2-1|-|12
TGCAGCGTTAACCCCTTCCTGGGCAAGCAGTTCTTC
CSVNPFLGKQFF
>TRBV11-2|-|TRBJ2-1|-|15
TGTGCCAGCAGTACCGGGACTCAGCCTTACAATGAGCAGTTCTTC
CASSTGTQPYNEQFF
>TRBV5-1|-|TRBJ2-5|TRBD1|15
TGCGCCAGCAGCTTGTCTACGAGGACAGGGGAGACCCAGTACTTC
CASSLSTRTGETQYF
>TRBV10-3|many|TRBJ2-1|-|11
TGTGCCATCAGTGGAACAGCTGAGCAGTTCTTC
CAISGTAEQFF
>TRBV20-1|many|TRBJ2-1|TRBD2|15
TGCAGTGCTAGCGGTAGCGGGTGGGGTAGGAATGAGCAGTTCTTC
CSASGSGWGRNEQFF
>TRBV12-3/TRBV12-4|-|TRBJ2-1|TRBD2|16
TGTGCCAGCAGTCCCCCAGCGGGGACCTCCTACAATGAGCAGTTCTTC
CASSPPAGTSYNEQFF
>TRBV29-1|many|TRBJ2-5|-|10
TGCAGCGTTGCCCAAGAGACCCAGTACTTC
CSVAQETQYF
>TRBV15|many|TRBJ2-1|TRBD2|14
TGTGCCACCTCCTGGGAAATCGGGACTAGCGGGGCGTTCTTC
CATSWEIGTSGAFF
>TRBV4-1|many|TRBJ2-4|TRBD2|16
TGCGCCAGCAGCCAACCAGCGGGAGGGCGCGGAAACATTCAGTACTTC
CASSQPAGGRGNIQYF
>TRBV15|many|TRBJ2-3|-|13
TGTGCCACCAGTCCCGGGGGGCGAAATACGCAGTATTTT
CATSPGGRNTQYF
>TRBV6-2/TRBV6-3|many|TRBJ2-5|TRBD2|14
TGTGCCAGCAGTACGCGGGGGGGGCCAGAGACCCAGTACTTC
CASSTRGGPETQYF
>TRBV5-1|many|TRBJ2-7|TRBD1|20
TGCGCCAGCAGCTTGGTGGGACCGGGACAGGGGAACCGAAGAGCCTACGAGCAGTACTTC
CASSLVGPGQGNRRAYEQYF
>TRBV6-5|many|TRBJ2-1|TRBD2|16
TGTGCCAGCAGTTACTCATCGGGAGGGGTATACAATGAGCAGTTCTTC
CASSYSSGGVYNEQFF
>TRBV28|many|TRBJ2-1|-|16
TGTGCCAGCAGTCCCCCTTGGTCCAGCTCCTACAATGAGCAGTTCTTC
CASSPPWSSSYNEQFF
>TRBV12-3/TRBV12-4|-|TRBJ2-3|-|14
TGTGCCAGCAGTTTAGGTCCGGGCTCAGATACGCAGTATTTT
CASSLGPGSDTQYF
>TRBV12-3/TRBV12-4|many|TRBJ1-2|TRBD1|15
TGTGCCAGCATTCGTGACAGGGGGCTGAACTATGGCTACACCTTC
CASIRDRGLNYGYTF
>TRBV12-3/TRBV12-4|many|TRBJ1-4|-|14
TGTGCCAGCAGTACCGGGACCTTTAATGAAAAACTGTTTTTT
CASSTGTFNEKLFF
>TRBV7-6|many|TRBJ2-1|-|13
TGTGCCAGCAGCTTAGCGCCTTACAATGAGCAGTTCTTC
CASSLAPYNEQFF
>TRBV7-7|many|TRBJ2-1|-|15
TGTGCTAGCAGCTTGGCGAAGAGTTCCTACAATGAGCAGTTCTTC
CASSLAKSSYNEQFF
>TRBV5-1|few|TRBJ2-3|-|15
TGCGCCAGCAGCTTGGATCAGGCAAACACAGATACGCAGTATTTT
CASSLDQANTDTQYF
>TRBV18|many|TRBJ2-2|TRBD2|16
TGTGCCAGCTCACCACGCCTAGCGGCGAACACCGGGGAGCTGTTTTTT
CASSPRLAANTGELFF
>TRBV6-1|many|TRBJ1-1|TRBD1|13
TGTGCCAGCAGTGAACCAGGGGGCAGGGAAGCTTTCTTT
CASSEPGGREAFF
>TRBV10-3|many|TRBJ2-7|-|11
TGTGCCACCGCTGGCTCCTACGAGCAGTACTTC
CATAGSYEQYF
>TRBV10-3|many|TRBJ1-1|-|13
TGTGCCATCAGTGCTCGGGGTGACACTGAAGCTTTCTTT
CAISARGDTEAFF